Shown below are 14 T cell receptor beta chains from a single sample sequenced in a study of CD8+ T cells in alopecia areata (dated by TCRdb to 2017 to 2018). The library was obtained by the immunoSEQ multiplex PCR assay. RNA was extracted from all samples and reverse transcribed into cDNA, which served as template for TCR sequencing. Here the immuneACCESS table is served through TCRdb, limited to in-frame sequences with V and J called. Missing clones are a known gap in these copies; in checked studies unresolved V genes cover under half, and the rest lacks a known reason. In this sample the table shows approximately 180,000 clones, roughly 70% of which occur a single time. Of the sample, 1.3% falls within the top ten clones. The sample's treatment or condition label is to be understood as: oral pan-JAK inhibitor, 5-10 mg twice daily. Sequences were derived from CD4+ T cells sorted from blood, sampled at roughly week 49, from a patient treated with tofacitinib. These receptors were obtained from a human donor with alopecia areata.

This clone was observed a handful of times. J is TRBJ2-7 and V is TRBV29-1; TRBD1 might be the D (6 bases). Germline V lookup: CDR1 SQVTM, CDR2 ANQGSEA. This CDR3 has 13 amino acids. V gave up 5 bases and J gave up 4 bases, with 15 bases separating them. CDR3 residues: CSVRGLGAYEQYF. The CDR3 coding sequence is TGCAGCGTTCGGGGATTGGGGGCTTACGAGCAGTACTTC.

In its sample, this clone was seen a few times. The rearrangement links TRBV11-2 to TRBJ2-5; TRBD1 aligns across 7 bases. The CDR3 contains 18 residues. CDR1 and CDR2 (germline): SGHAT, FQNNGV. V lost 1 base, J lost 1 base, and 12 bases stayed unmatched. This CDR3 reads CASSLAPRTGLPQETQYF. As DNA, the CDR3 is TGTGCCAGCAGCTTAGCCCCCCGGACAGGCCTACCCCAAGAGACCCAGTACTTC.

This clone occurred a few times. This CDR3 is CSARLGPEQYF. The CDR3 DNA sequence: TGCAGTGCTAGACTAGGTCCCGAGCAGTACTTC. The V gene is TRBV20-1, the J gene TRBJ2-7; no clear D gene. V was clipped by 2 bases and J by 6 bases, with 8 bases between them. The V gene's germline CDR1 is DFQATT and CDR2 SNEGSKA (reference sequence). There are 11 residues in the CDR3.

This clone was observed a handful of times. The chain links TRBV6-5 to TRBJ2-2, with D tentatively TRBD2 (5 bases). The CDR3 is 14 residues long. Germline values: CDR1 MNHEY, CDR2 SVGAGI. The V end was cut by 9 bases, the J end by 3 bases, with 14 bases between. CDR3 DNA: TGTGCCAGTCAGACTACTCCAGACACCGGGGAGCTGTTTTTT. This gives the protein CASQTTPDTGELFF.

The V and J genes are TRBV7-8 and TRBJ2-1; 8 positions match TRBD2. This CDR3 has 14 amino acids. Germline CDR1 reads SGHVS; CDR2 reads FQNEAQ. V trimming: 5 bases; J trimming: 15 bases; junction bases outside the gene matches: 15. CDR3 DNA: TGTGCCAGCAGCCTAACCGGGGGGGCCCCCCGATGGTTCTTC. It encodes CASSLTGGAPRWFF.

The rearrangement links TRBV6-5 to TRBJ1-4, with TRBD1 identical over 9 bases. CDR3 length: 15 residues. The germline CDR1 and CDR2 sequences are MNHEY and SVGAGI. The junction had 12 bases not matched to a gene; V was cut back by 6 bases and J by 10 bases. The CDR3 nucleotides read TGTGCCAGCAGCCCGACAGGGGGGAGCCACCGAAAACTGTTTTTT. Translating it yields CASSPTGGSHRKLFF.

The chain links TRBV29-1 to TRBJ2-7; TRBD1 might be the D (6 bases). Trimming took 2 bases from V and 3 from J, leaving 14 bases between them. CDR1 SQVTM and CDR2 ANQGSEA come from the germline V gene. The CDR3 loop spans 14 amino acids. For the CDR3, the DNA is TGCAGCGTTGAAAAGGGGACACCTCTCTACGAGCAGTACTTC. Protein sequence: CSVEKGTPLYEQYF.

The V and J genes are TRBV30 and TRBJ1-6; 8 bases align to TRBD1. The V gene's germline CDR1 is GTSNPN and CDR2 SVGIG (reference sequence). CDR3 length equals 16 residues. The J segment lost 9 bases and the V segment lost 2 bases, leaving 12 bases of the junction unmatched. CDR3 DNA sequence: TGTGCCTGGAGTTCAGGGGGCGAGGTGATGGGTTCACCCCTCCACTTT. Its translation: CAWSSGGEVMGSPLHF. Combining the CDR3 with reference TRBV30 and TRBJ1-6 gives the whole variable domain SQTIHQWPATLVQPVGSPLSLECTVEGTSNPNLYWYRQAAGRGLQLLFYSVGIGQISSEVPQNLSASRPQDRQFILSSKKLLLSDSGFYLCAWSSGGEVMGSPLHFGNGTRLTVT.

The chain combines TRBV5-1 with TRBJ2-1, with 7 nucleotides matching TRBD2. Unmatched junction bases numbered 4, after V lost 1 base and J lost 0 bases. The CDR3 has 16 amino acids. Germline CDR1 SGHRS, CDR2 YFSETQ. CDR3 in DNA: TGCGCCAGCAGCTTGTCTAGCGGAAGCTCCTACAATGAGCAGTTCTTC. Its protein is CASSLSSGSSYNEQFF.

The chain employs TRBV4-3 and TRBJ1-6; 7 bases line up with TRBD1. The germline V gene has CDR1 LGHNA and CDR2 YSLEER. The length of the CDR3 is 18 residues. V trimming: 1 base; J trimming: 7 bases; junction bases outside the gene matches: 13. The CDR3 nucleotides read TGCGCCAGCAGCCAAGTCAGGGGCTCCGGGACAGAAAATTCACCCCTCCACTTT. The encoded protein is CASSQVRGSGTENSPLHF.

The gene calls are TRBV29-1 and TRBJ2-3; D could derive from TRBD1 or TRBD2 (5 bases each). V lost 6 bases and J lost 6, with 13 bases in between. The CDR3 sequence is 12 residues long. CDR1 is SQVTM, CDR2 ANQGSEA, per germline. DNA of the CDR3: TGCAGCGTGACGGGACCCACGGATACGCAGTATTTT. Its protein product is CSVTGPTDTQYF.

The CDR3 reads CSARVGNEQFF. The CDR3 DNA follows: TGCAGTGCTAGAGTGGGTAATGAGCAGTTCTTC. The chain uses TRBV20-1 and TRBJ2-1; D ambiguous. Germline values: CDR1 DFQATT, CDR2 SNEGSKA (reference sequence). The CDR3 sequence is 11 residues long. Trimming took 1 base from V and 7 from J, leaving 5 bases between them.

This clone has a handful of counts. This sequence joins TRBV5-1 and TRBJ1-1, with D uncertain. The CDR3 extends over 15 amino acids. V lost 2 bases and J lost 2, with 13 bases in between. In germline, CDR1 is SGHRS, CDR2 YFSETQ. The CDR3 region is CASSLLPELNTEAFF. The CDR3 coding sequence is TGCGCCAGCAGCTTACTTCCCGAACTTAACACTGAAGCTTTCTTT. Full variable domain (outside the CDR3, taken from reference TRBV5-1 and TRBJ1-1): KAGVTQTPRYLIKTRGQQVTLSCSPISGHRSVSWYQQTPGQGLQFLFEYFSETQRNKGNFPGRFSGRQFSNSRSEMNVSTLELGDSALYLCASSLLPELNTEAFFGQGTRLTVV.

The rearrangement joins TRBV25-1 to TRBJ2-2; D gene ambiguous. The germline V gene encodes CDR1 MGHDK and CDR2 SYGVNS. Trimming removed 0 bases from V and 1 base from J, with 3 bases in between. The length of the CDR3 is 14 residues. CDR3 sequence reads: CASSEYRNTGELFF. In DNA form, the CDR3 reads TGTGCCAGCAGTGAATACCGGAACACCGGGGAGCTGTTTTTT.